These 9 T cell receptor beta chains came from one sample sequenced in a study of a mutant IDH1 vaccine in newly diagnosed glioma (dated by TCRdb to 2020 to 2022). The library came from the immunoSEQ multiplex PCR assay. What TCRdb holds here is the immuneACCESS table cut down to in-frame rearrangements. Part of the clones is not present; checked against another copy, under half of the missing clones reflect an unresolved V gene, and the others are unexplained. In all, the sample holds about 43,000 clones, and around 85% of those were seen once. The top ten constitute 2% to 3% of the sample. The time point label here, explained by the study, means: week 23, last vaccination. Every vaccine dose consisted of 300 ug of a 20-mer mutant IDH1 peptide in Montanide, administered subcutaneously together with topical imiquimod. These receptors are not linked to any known antigen. The starting material was PBMCs, obtained from a glioma patient whose treatment included an IDH1 peptide vaccine. The source of these receptors is a young woman with glioma. Some clones in this sample may be carry-over from other donors' samples.

V gene TRBV27 combines with J gene TRBJ2-6; D ambiguous. V was trimmed by 2 bases and J by 0 bases, leaving 23 bases between them. Germline V lookup: CDR1 MNHEY, CDR2 SMNVEV (reference sequence). The CDR3 totals 21 residues. CDR3 loop: CASSLTWTEPSPPSGANVLTF. CDR3 nucleotide sequence: TGTGCCAGCAGTTTAACTTGGACGGAGCCCTCCCCCCCCTCTGGGGCCAACGTCCTGACTTTC.

This clone has more than one count but fewer than ten. In DNA form, the CDR3 reads TGTGCCATCAGTGAACCCGGGACACTCTCCTACGAGCAGTACTTC. Protein: CAISEPGTLSYEQYF. This chain joins TRBV10-3 and TRBJ2-7; maybe TRBD1 (6 bases). This CDR3 contains 15 residues. The V gene lost 3 bases and the J gene lost 0 bases, with 12 bases spanning the gap. Germline V gives CDR1 ENHRY, CDR2 SYGVKD.

The CDR3 here is CASIQGVGGTFGMNTEAFF. DNA for the CDR3: TGCGCCAGCATCCAGGGGGTCGGGGGCACTTTTGGCATGAACACTGAAGCTTTCTTT. The V and J genes are TRBV5-1 and TRBJ1-1; TRBD1 matches 7 bases. J lost 0 bases, V lost 6 bases, and 20 bases had no gene match. The CDR3 runs to 19 residues. CDR1 and CDR2 (germline): SGHRS, YFSETQ.

The chain uses TRBV7-9 and TRBJ2-1; D may be TRBD2 (5 bases). CDR1 SEHNR and CDR2 FQNEAQ come from the germline V gene (reference sequence). This CDR3 region has 16 residues. Trimming took off 5 bases at V and 1 base at J, with 15 bases between the two ends. The CDR3 DNA sequence: TGTGCCAGCAGCGCTCGGAGGCCCGGGTCCTACAATGAGCAGTTCTTC. Translating it yields CASSARRPGSYNEQFF.

J is TRBJ1-2 and V is TRBV15, with D perhaps TRBD1 (6 bases). This CDR3 has 14 amino acids. V was trimmed by 3 bases and J by 8 bases, leaving 16 bases between them. CDR1 is LNHNV, CDR2 YYDKDF, per germline (reference sequence). CDR3 in amino acids: CATSSYRELRGYTF. DNA for the CDR3: TGTGCCACCAGCAGTTACAGGGAATTAAGAGGCTACACCTTC.

This clone appeared once. CDR3 sequence (DNA): TGTGCCAGTAGTCTTCGGTGGGGGGCCCCCTATGGCTACACCTTC. It yields the protein CASSLRWGAPYGYTF. The chain is built from TRBV19 and TRBJ1-2, with D maybe TRBD1 (6 bases). This CDR3 is 15 amino acids long. CDR1 is LNHDA and CDR2 is SQIVND in the germline V gene (reference sequence). Trimming removed 5 bases at V and 4 bases at J, with 17 bases between.

This clone has just a few counts. This rearrangement joins TRBV7-2 to TRBJ1-5; the D gene is possibly TRBD1 (5 bases). Germline V lookup: CDR1 SGHTA, CDR2 FQGNSA. The germline V and J ends were trimmed by 5 bases and 1 base, with 6 bases remaining between them. This CDR3 has 13 residues. CDR3 sequence: CASSRQSNQPQHF. In nucleotides, the CDR3 is TGTGCCAGCAGCCGACAGAGCAATCAGCCCCAGCATTTT.

The count of this clone is one. This CDR3 is also generated by other DNA sequences in the sample. The V gene is TRBV18, the J gene TRBJ2-7; D not certain. V gave up 6 bases and J gave up 0 bases, with 9 bases separating them. The CDR3 loop spans 13 amino acids. Germline V lookup: CDR1 KGHSH, CDR2 LQKENI. CDR3: CASSPTVSYEQYF. The DNA for the CDR3 is TGTGCCAGCTCGCCGACGGTCTCCTACGAGCAGTACTTC.

The chain recombines TRBV28 with TRBJ1-5; the D is unclear. CDR1 MDHEN and CDR2 SYDVKM come from the germline V gene. The CDR3 is made up of 10 amino acids. The V and J ends lost 7 bases and 3 bases respectively, with 1 base between them. CDR3 coding DNA: TGTGCCAGCAACAATCAGCCCCAGCATTTT. This translates into CASNNQPQHF.